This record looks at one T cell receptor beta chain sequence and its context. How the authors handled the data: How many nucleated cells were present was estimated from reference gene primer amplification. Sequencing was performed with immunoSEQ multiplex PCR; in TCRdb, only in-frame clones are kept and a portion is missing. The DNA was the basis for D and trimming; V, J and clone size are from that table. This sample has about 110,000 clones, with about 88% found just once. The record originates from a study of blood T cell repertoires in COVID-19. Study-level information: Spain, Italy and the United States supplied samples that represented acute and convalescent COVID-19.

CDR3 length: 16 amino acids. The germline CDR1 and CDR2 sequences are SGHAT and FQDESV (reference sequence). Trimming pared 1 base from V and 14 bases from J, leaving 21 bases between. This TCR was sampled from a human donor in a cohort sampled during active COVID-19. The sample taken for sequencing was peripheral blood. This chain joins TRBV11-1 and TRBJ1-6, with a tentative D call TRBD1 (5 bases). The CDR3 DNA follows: TGTGCCAGCAGCTTAGTAGGACACCTTCTCGGGGGAGCCCTCCACTTT. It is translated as CASSLVGHLLGGALHF.